This T cell receptor (beta chain) was sequenced for a study of T-cell memory formation after mild COVID-19 (dated by TCRdb to the early 2020s). About the study as a whole: TCR sequence clusters from the two donors were found to be largely donor specific. Longitudinal TCRalpha and TCRbeta repertoire sequencing tracked T-cell clones expanding and contracting after mild COVID-19 in two donors. Two young, previously healthy adult volunteers, one female and one male, were included in the cohort.

What the study reported, not specific to this receptor: Some responding clones were detected in pre-infection memory, suggesting pre-existing cross-reactive memory T cells joined the SARS-CoV-2 response. Contracting CD4+ clones turned up mainly in the CM and EM memory subsets, whereas EMRA was where CD8+ clones were enriched. Whether the second-wave clones peaking on day 37 were SARS-CoV-2 specific was not confirmed. Clones that contracted from day 15 to 85 showed balanced CD4/CD8 phenotypes, whereas a second wave of clones that expanded from day 15 to 37 leaned towards CD4+. Only a couple of mild cases were covered by the study, and larger cohorts that include severe cases with pre-infection samples were considered necessary.

Ficoll-Paque density gradient centrifugation was the method used to isolate PBMCs. The CDR3, cysteine through phenylalanine, is 15 amino acids long. Only the CDR3 DNA stays, 45 bases, in frame from base 1. CDR1 and CDR2, per the germline V gene, are MNHEY and SVGEGT. Trimming costs V 2 bases and J 0 bases, and their ends lie 10 bases apart. Sequencer: Illumina NovaSeq 6000. cDNA libraries for TCRalpha and TCRbeta were prepared by 5'RACE using constant-segment primers, with sample barcodes and unique molecular identifiers added. Trizol reagent was used to extract RNA from every sample. Amplification of the libraries took two PCR steps, and the second step added a second sample barcode plus Illumina TruSeq adapters. Sequencing of libraries was performed on an Illumina NovaSeq with 2 x 150 bp paired-end reads. Per the source publication's procedure: Demultiplexing of reads and collapsing into UMI-guided consensus sequences were performed with migec v1.2.7. Using mixcr v2.1.11, UMI consensuses were aligned to TRA and TRB V and J templates and then assembled into clonotypes. Expanded or contracted clonotypes were those called significant by both edgeR and NoisET, with noise models trained on biological replicates. For edgeR calls, a false discovery rate-adjusted p below 0.01 and a log2 fold-change threshold of 1 were applied. As an exploratory analysis of dynamics, PCA with hierarchical clustering was applied to max-normalized trajectories of the 1000 most abundant clonotypes. Separately sequenced CD4+ and CD8+ repertoires were used to assign a CD4 or CD8 phenotype to each responding clone. The raw public reads went through TCRdb reprocessing: fastp at Q25, MiXCR clone calling, in-frame beta chains kept. When rows share a CDR3 protein, they turn into one entry using the most common DNA and genes. TCRdb assigned the V and J calls; the authors' analysis was not used. In this sample the table shows roughly 110,000 distinct CDR3 sequences, around an eighth of which occur a single time. Jointly, the top ten make up under 45% of the sample.

On this clonotype itself: The clone's antigen remains unknown. No much larger clonotype is one base removed from it; base qualities were not supplied.

The rearrangement combines TRBV6-2 or TRBV6-3 with TRBJ1-2; the D gene cannot be named for sure. The sequenced material came from PBMCs or a T cell subset sorted from them (not recorded which). The source is a man between 18 and 35 years old who had mild COVID-19 (a few samples of this study predate the infection). The sample titles of this study are shuffled in the database, so cell type and time point are left out; the donor was told from shared clones. This receptor has the CDR3 CASSYTRRANYGYTF. Read as DNA, the sequence is TGTGCCAGCAGTTACACCAGGAGAGCTAACTATGGCTACACCTTC.